This T cell receptor (beta chain) was recovered during a study of identical twins. A universal primer site came from template switching; cDNA carried unique molecular identifiers. TCRdb ran MiXCR on the 5' RACE reads and lists one entry per CDR3 protein. The sample holds about 200,000 distinct CDR3 sequences; about 7.5% are singletons and the top ten take more than 1.5%. The CDR3 is 14 residues long. From germline, CDR1 is SNHLY and CDR2 FYNNEI. Findings and limits, study-wide: High-abundance cord blood beta clonotypes had fewer insertions; memory repertoires showed none.

This clonotype was picked up many times. Its antigen is unidentified. One end of the junction is discordant with germline, which a read error may explain. These same data were also listed under a study on yellow fever vaccine responses in identical twins.

The genes are TRBV2 and TRBJ1-2; D not resolved. Material for sequencing was memory (CD45RO+) T cells sorted from blood. This receptor was taken from a woman younger than 35 in good health. CDR3 bases: TGTGCCAGCCTTTCGCGGGCAGTGCAGAGATTAGAGGCGTTC. It encodes CASLSRAVQRLEAF. The full variable domain, rest sourced from reference TRBV2 and TRBJ1-2, is EPEVTQTPSHQVTQMGQEVILRCVPISNHLYFYWYRQILGQKVEFLVSFYNNEISEKSEIFDDQFSVERPDGSNFTLKIRSTKLEDSAMYFCASLSRAVQRLEAFGSGTRLTVV.